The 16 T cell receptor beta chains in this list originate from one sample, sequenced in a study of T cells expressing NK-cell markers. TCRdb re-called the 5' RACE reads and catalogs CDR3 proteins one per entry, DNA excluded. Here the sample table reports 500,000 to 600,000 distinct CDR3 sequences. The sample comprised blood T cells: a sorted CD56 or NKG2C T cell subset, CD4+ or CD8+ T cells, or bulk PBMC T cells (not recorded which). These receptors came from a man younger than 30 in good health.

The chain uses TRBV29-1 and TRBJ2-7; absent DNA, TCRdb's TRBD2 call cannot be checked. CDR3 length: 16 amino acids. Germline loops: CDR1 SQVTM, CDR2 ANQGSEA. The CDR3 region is CSVSSPGLAGTYEQYF.

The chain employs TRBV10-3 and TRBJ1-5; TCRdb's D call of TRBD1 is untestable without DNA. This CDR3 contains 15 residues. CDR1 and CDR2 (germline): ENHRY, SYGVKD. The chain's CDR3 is CAISQDRASWQPQHF.

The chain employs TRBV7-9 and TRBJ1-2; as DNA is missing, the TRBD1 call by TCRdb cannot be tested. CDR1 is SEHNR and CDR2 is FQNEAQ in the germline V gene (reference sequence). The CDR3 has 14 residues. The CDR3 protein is CASSVRGTPYGYTF.

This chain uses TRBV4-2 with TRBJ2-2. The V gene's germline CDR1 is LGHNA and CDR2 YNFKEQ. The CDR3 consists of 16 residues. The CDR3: CASSQDPTGNTGELFF.

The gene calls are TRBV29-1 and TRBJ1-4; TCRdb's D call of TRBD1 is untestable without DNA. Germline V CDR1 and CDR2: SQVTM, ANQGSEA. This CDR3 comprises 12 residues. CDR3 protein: CSVGGEPGELFF.

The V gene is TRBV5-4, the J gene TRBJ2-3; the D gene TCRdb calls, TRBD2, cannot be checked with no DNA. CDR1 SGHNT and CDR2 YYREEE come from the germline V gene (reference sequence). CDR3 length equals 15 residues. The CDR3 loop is CASSLRGRVADTQYF.

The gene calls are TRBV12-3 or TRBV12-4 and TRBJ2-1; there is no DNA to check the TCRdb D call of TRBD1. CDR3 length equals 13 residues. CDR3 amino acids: CASGNGERSEQFF.

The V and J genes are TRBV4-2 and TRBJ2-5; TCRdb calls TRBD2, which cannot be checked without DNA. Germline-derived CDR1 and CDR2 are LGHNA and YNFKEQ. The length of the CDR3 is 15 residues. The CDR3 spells CASSQEGLAEETQYF.

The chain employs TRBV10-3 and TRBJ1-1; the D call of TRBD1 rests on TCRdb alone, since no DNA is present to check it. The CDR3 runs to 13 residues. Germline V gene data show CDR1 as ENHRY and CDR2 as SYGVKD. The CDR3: CATLGQGDTEAFF.

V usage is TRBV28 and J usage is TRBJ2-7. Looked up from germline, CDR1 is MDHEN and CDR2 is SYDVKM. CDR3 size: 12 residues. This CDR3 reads CASEGLPYEQYF.

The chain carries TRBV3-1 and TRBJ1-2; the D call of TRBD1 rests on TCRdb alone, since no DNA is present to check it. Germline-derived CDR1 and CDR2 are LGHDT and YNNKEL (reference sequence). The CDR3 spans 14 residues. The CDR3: CASSPLGGGYGYTF.

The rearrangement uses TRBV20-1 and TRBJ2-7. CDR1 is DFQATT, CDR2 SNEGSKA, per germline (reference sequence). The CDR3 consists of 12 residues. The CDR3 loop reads CSASGSMHEQYF.

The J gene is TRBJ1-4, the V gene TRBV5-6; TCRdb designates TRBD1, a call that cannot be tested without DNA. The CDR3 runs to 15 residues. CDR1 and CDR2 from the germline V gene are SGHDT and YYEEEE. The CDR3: CASSREGQKNEKLFF.

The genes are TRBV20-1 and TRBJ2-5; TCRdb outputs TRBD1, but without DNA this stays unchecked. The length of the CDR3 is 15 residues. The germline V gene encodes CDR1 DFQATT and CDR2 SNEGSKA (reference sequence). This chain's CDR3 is CSASLRHRGQETQYF.

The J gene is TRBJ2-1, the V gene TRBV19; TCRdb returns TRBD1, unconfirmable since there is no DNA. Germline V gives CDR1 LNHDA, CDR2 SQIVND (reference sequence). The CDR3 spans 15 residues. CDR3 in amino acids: CASSTSHAGDNEQFF.

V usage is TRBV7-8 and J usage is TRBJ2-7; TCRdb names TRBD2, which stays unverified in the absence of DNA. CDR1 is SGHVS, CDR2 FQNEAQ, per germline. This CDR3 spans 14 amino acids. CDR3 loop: CASSLGTSGTEQYF.